The 10 T cell receptor beta chains given below trace back to one sample, sequenced in a study of glioma-infiltrating T cells after dendritic cell vaccination. TCRdb's table, derived via immunoSEQ multiplex PCR, lists solely in-frame clones and lacks some. This table holds roughly 100,000 clones, roughly 76% found once. The sequences come from blood, collected before dendritic cell vaccination. Receptors were obtained from a human donor with glioblastoma.

This rearrangement joins TRBV6-6 to TRBJ1-2; D perhaps matches TRBD1 (5 bases). Trimming took 2 bases from V and 7 from J, leaving 17 bases between them. From germline, CDR1 is MNHNY and CDR2 SVGAGI (reference sequence). The CDR3 runs to 15 residues. In DNA form, the CDR3 reads TGTGCCAGCAGTTACACGAAGCTCCCAAGGGGTGGCTACACCTTC. Amino acids: CASSYTKLPRGGYTF.

This clone has more than one count but fewer than ten. This chain uses TRBV10-1 with TRBJ1-1, with 11 positions matching TRBD1. V lost 8 bases, J lost 5 bases, and 4 bases stayed unmatched. The CDR3 length is 13 residues. Germline CDR1 and CDR2: WNHNN and SYGVQD (reference sequence). DNA of the CDR3: TGCGCCAGCTCGGGACAGGGGGAGACTGAAGCTTTCTTT. It encodes CASSGQGETEAFF.

A single count supports this clone. J is TRBJ2-2 and V is TRBV4-3; the D gene is possibly TRBD2 (5 bases). The CDR3 has 15 amino acids. Germline V gene data show CDR1 as LGHNA and CDR2 as YSLEER. Trimming left V 0 bases short and J 7 bases short, with 12 bases between. The CDR3 is CASSQEGLRGGELFF. The DNA of the CDR3 is TGCGCCAGCAGCCAAGAAGGACTTCGCGGCGGGGAGCTGTTTTTT.

This clone has only one observation. The chain couples TRBV12-5 to TRBJ2-7; 11 bases line up with TRBD1. V trimming: 2 bases; J trimming: 3 bases; junction bases outside the gene matches: 6. Germline V lookup: CDR1 LGHNT, CDR2 FRNRAP. CDR3 length equals 16 residues. The CDR3 region is CASGLTWTGGGYEQYF. In DNA form, the CDR3 reads TGTGCTAGTGGTTTGACTTGGACAGGGGGCGGCTACGAGCAGTACTTC.

A single count supports this clone. This rearrangement joins TRBV5-1 to TRBJ1-5; 10 nucleotides agree with TRBD1. Germline V gene data show CDR1 as SGHRS and CDR2 as YFSETQ. There are 15 residues in the CDR3. With 4 bases clipped from V and 8 bases from J, the junction kept 9 bases outside the gene matches. The DNA for the CDR3 is TGCGCCAGCAGCCTCCGTCCCGGGACAGGGGAGCCCCAGCATTTT. It specifies CASSLRPGTGEPQHF. The complete variable domain, with remaining parts taken from reference TRBV5-1 and TRBJ1-5, reads KAGVTQTPRYLIKTRGQQVTLSCSPISGHRSVSWYQQTPGQGLQFLFEYFSETQRNKGNFPGRFSGRQFSNSRSEMNVSTLELGDSALYLCASSLRPGTGEPQHFGDGTRLSIL.

The chain employs TRBV5-4 and TRBJ2-1; TRBD1 is a possible D gene (6 bases). Looked up from germline, CDR1 is SGHNT and CDR2 is YYREEE (reference sequence). V was clipped by 10 bases and J by 3 bases, with 17 bases between them. The length of the CDR3 is 14 residues. The DNA for the CDR3 is TGTGCCTTCGCCGGGACAAAACTCTACAATGAGCAGTTCTTC. This translates into CAFAGTKLYNEQFF.

The chain recombines TRBV27 with TRBJ2-7, with D tentatively TRBD1 (5 bases). There are 17 residues in the CDR3. CDR1 is MNHEY and CDR2 is SMNVEV in the germline V gene (reference sequence). The ends were cut back, 4 bases at V and 9 bases at J, with 28 bases in the middle. The CDR3 here is CASSSSERWGEVYRQYF. CDR3 in DNA: TGTGCCAGCAGTTCAAGCGAAAGGTGGGGCGAGGTTTATCGGCAGTACTTC.

The CDR3 region has the DNA TGTGCCAGCTCACCTCTCCCACCCAGACATGGGAGCGAGCAGTACTTC. Residues: CASSPLPPRHGSEQYF. The V gene is TRBV18, the J gene TRBJ2-7; D possibly corresponds to TRBD2 (5 bases). The V end was cut by 3 bases, the J end by 6 bases, with 21 bases between. This CDR3 has 16 residues. Germline assignment: CDR1 KGHSH and CDR2 LQKENI.

V gene TRBV10-2 combines with J gene TRBJ1-1; the match to TRBD1 covers 8 bases. V lost 7 bases to trimming and J lost 1 base; unmatched junction nucleotides: 5. The V gene's germline CDR1 is WSHSY and CDR2 SAAADI. This CDR3 has 14 residues. In DNA form, the CDR3 reads TGCGCCAGCACCATGACAGGGGAGAACACTGAAGCTTTCTTT. It codes for CASTMTGENTEAFF.

The chain is built from TRBV5-6 and TRBJ1-6, with D possibly TRBD1 on 5 matching bases. Germline CDR1 SGHDT, CDR2 YYEEEE. The CDR3 covers 13 residues. Trimming left V 7 bases short and J 10 bases short, with 15 bases between. The CDR3 loop reads CASSAAGRSPLHF. The CDR3 DNA is TGTGCCAGCTCCGCGGCGGGGCGCTCACCCCTCCACTTT.